Below, 20 T cell receptor beta chains from the same sample are listed, as sequenced in a study of cytomegalovirus exposure and HLA in healthy donors. PCR used 60 Vbeta primers and 13 Jbeta primers. Repertoires were generated with immunoSEQ multiplex PCR, while TCRdb's copy carries only in-frame clones and drops some. The table has roughly 82,000 clones, over 60% seen once. Sequencing was carried out using PBMCs. These receptors were obtained from a woman in her thirties or forties in good health and CMV-seropositive.

This clone was seen once. The chain uses TRBV4-1 and TRBJ2-1; D might be TRBD2 (5 bases). Trimming removed 0 bases from V and 0 bases from J, with 9 bases in between. The germline V gene has CDR1 MGHRA and CDR2 YSYEKL. The CDR3 is 16 amino acids. The CDR3 region has the DNA TGCGCCAGCAGCCAAGAGTCTAGCCTCTCCTACAATGAGCAGTTCTTC. It encodes CASSQESSLSYNEQFF.

V is TRBV19 and J is TRBJ1-1; D gene uncertain. The CDR3 has 13 amino acids. Germline values: CDR1 LNHDA, CDR2 SQIVND (reference sequence). The V and J ends lost 5 bases and 3 bases respectively, with 10 bases between them. The CDR3, as DNA: TGTGCCAGTAGTCCTCCCGGGTACACTGAAGCTTTCTTT. Amino acids: CASSPPGYTEAFF.

V is TRBV5-1 and J is TRBJ2-5; weak D call: TRBD1 (6 bases). V lost 0 bases and J lost 3, with 12 bases in between. The CDR3 runs 15 residues. Germline-derived CDR1 and CDR2 are SGHRS and YFSETQ. In nucleotides, the CDR3 is TGCGCCAGCAGCTTGGGTCAGGGGAGTAAAGAGACCCAGTACTTC. This translates into CASSLGQGSKETQYF.

V is TRBV2 and J is TRBJ2-5; TRBD2 matches at 11 bases. Germline CDR1 SNHLY, CDR2 FYNNEI. CDR3 length: 15 residues. The V and J ends lost 5 bases and 5 bases, in that order; junction bases with no gene match: 7. CDR3 DNA: TGTGCCAGCAGTTCGGTAGCGGGAGGGGTGGAGACCCAGTACTTC. Translated, it gives CASSSVAGGVETQYF.

The chain recombines TRBV5-1 with TRBJ2-7; 9 bases are shared with TRBD1. The CDR3 spans 16 residues. Germline CDR1 is SGHRS and CDR2 is YFSETQ. With 3 bases clipped from V and 5 bases from J, the junction kept 12 bases outside the gene matches. The CDR3 sequence: CASSSQAGTGMNEQYF. The DNA for the CDR3 is TGCGCCAGCAGCTCACAGGCCGGGACAGGGATGAACGAGCAGTACTTC.

The chain uses TRBV10-3 and TRBJ2-1, with 11 bases fitting TRBD1. The CDR3 spans 14 residues. Losses at the gene ends were 4 bases for V and 8 bases for J; bases not matched to a gene: 4. Germline V gene lookup returns CDR1 ENHRY and CDR2 SYGVKD. CDR3 loop: CAISGDRGKDEQFF. DNA for the CDR3: TGTGCCATCAGTGGGGACAGGGGGAAGGATGAGCAGTTCTTC.

The chain uses TRBV5-1 and TRBJ2-7; 14 bases map to TRBD2. The ends lost 1 base at V and 3 bases at J; junction bases unmatched: 6. This CDR3 comprises 17 residues. Germline V CDR1 and CDR2: SGHRS, YFSETQ. CDR3 sequence (DNA): TGCGCCAGCAGCTTGTCCCCCGGACTAGCGGGGGGCTACGAGCAGTACTTC. Its translation is CASSLSPGLAGGYEQYF. The full variable domain, with the rest looked up from reference TRBV5-1 and TRBJ2-7, is KAGVTQTPRYLIKTRGQQVTLSCSPISGHRSVSWYQQTPGQGLQFLFEYFSETQRNKGNFPGRFSGRQFSNSRSEMNVSTLELGDSALYLCASSLSPGLAGGYEQYFGPGTRLTVT.

The gene calls are TRBV6-6 and TRBJ1-4, with a weak D call TRBD1 (5 bases). The V end was cut by 0 bases, the J end by 4 bases, with 9 bases between. CDR3 length: 15 amino acids. The germline gives CDR1 MNHNY, CDR2 SVGAGI (reference sequence). CDR3 bases: TGTGCCAGCAGTTACTCGATGGGACTTAATGAAAAACTGTTTTTT. Protein product: CASSYSMGLNEKLFF.

The chain has TRBV6-6 and TRBJ1-2; D remains ambiguous. CDR3 length equals 11 residues. The germline V and J ends were trimmed by 6 bases and 3 bases, with 5 bases remaining between them. CDR1 MNHNY and CDR2 SVGAGI come from the germline V gene (reference sequence). CDR3 sequence reads: CASSPDYGYTF. The CDR3 DNA is TGTGCCAGCAGCCCGGACTATGGCTACACCTTC.

The V and J genes are TRBV28 and TRBJ2-1; weak D call: TRBD2 (7 bases). V dropped 6 bases and J dropped 3 bases, with 15 bases sitting between them. This CDR3 spans 15 amino acids. Germline CDR1 and CDR2: MDHEN and SYDVKM. CDR3 bases: TGTGCCAGCAGCCCAACAGGGAGGGTCTACAATGAGCAGTTCTTC. Amino acids: CASSPTGRVYNEQFF. Using reference TRBV28 and TRBJ2-1 for the parts outside the CDR3, the full variable domain is DVKVTQSSRYLVKRTGEKVFLECVQDMDHENMFWYRQDPGLGLRLIYFSYDVKMKEKGDIPEGYSVSREKKERFSLILESASTNQTSMYLCASSPTGRVYNEQFFGPGTRLTVL.

The chain carries TRBV7-6 and TRBJ1-2; the D gene is possibly TRBD1 (5 bases). The CDR3 totals 13 residues. The germline V gene encodes CDR1 SGHVS and CDR2 FNYEAQ. V lost 5 bases and J 10 bases, leaving 17 bases between the germline ends. As DNA, the CDR3 is TGTGCCAGCAGCCCAGCGGGGCAGAGGCACTACACCTTC. Its protein is CASSPAGQRHYTF.

The chain couples TRBV28 to TRBJ1-1; D perhaps matches TRBD1 (5 bases). Germline V gene data show CDR1 as MDHEN and CDR2 as SYDVKM. The V and J ends lost 7 bases and 0 bases respectively, with 6 bases between them. The CDR3 totals 12 residues. CDR3 sequence reads: CASTGMNTEAFF. The CDR3 DNA follows: TGTGCCAGCACAGGGATGAACACTGAAGCTTTCTTT.

The chain is built from TRBV18 and TRBJ2-1; 9 bases line up with TRBD1. V dropped 6 bases and J dropped 8; count of bases not matched to a gene: 11. The CDR3 contains 15 residues. Germline loops: CDR1 KGHSH, CDR2 LQKENI. The CDR3, as DNA: TGTGCCAGCTCCGTCAACCGGGACAGGGATCATGAGCAGTTCTTC. The encoded protein is CASSVNRDRDHEQFF.

This chain connects TRBV5-5 to TRBJ2-1; TRBD2 matches at 8 bases. The trim removed 1 base at V and 4 bases at J, leaving 7 bases unmatched. CDR3 length: 16 residues. Germline lookup yields CDR1 SGHKS and CDR2 YYEKEE (reference sequence). The CDR3 DNA is TGTGCCAGCAGCTTGTCCAGCGGGAGTTTGTACAATGAGCAGTTCTTC. As protein: CASSLSSGSLYNEQFF. Filled out from reference TRBV5-5 and TRBJ2-1, the complete variable domain reads DAGVTQSPTHLIKTRGQQVTLRCSPISGHKSVSWYQQVLGQGPQFIFQYYEKEERGRGNFPDRFSARQFPNYSSELNVNALLLGDSALYLCASSLSSGSLYNEQFFGPGTRLTVL.

The chain links TRBV28 to TRBJ2-3; 8 bases agree with TRBD2. Germline CDR1 and CDR2: MDHEN and SYDVKM. J lost 6 bases, V lost 5 bases, and 13 bases had no gene match. The CDR3 consists of 16 residues. Written as DNA, the CDR3 is TGTGCCAGCAGTCCGGGAGGGACTCCTCGGCCGGATACGCAGTATTTT. This sequence encodes CASSPGGTPRPDTQYF.

This chain joins TRBV10-1 and TRBJ1-5, with TRBD1 matching over 7 bases. Germline assignment: CDR1 WNHNN and CDR2 SYGVQD (reference sequence). Trimming removed 3 bases from V and 3 bases from J; junction bases left unmatched: 8. The length of the CDR3 is 16 residues. The DNA for the CDR3 is TGCGCCAGCAGTGAAACTGGGACAGCCAACAATCAGCCCCAGCATTTT. It yields the protein CASSETGTANNQPQHF.

CDR3 DNA: TGTGCCAGCAGTTTAGGGAGTTTAGCGGGAGGTACAGATACGCAGTATTTT. Its translation: CASSLGSLAGGTDTQYF. V and J are TRBV27 and TRBJ2-3, with 10 bases matching TRBD2. Germline loops: CDR1 MNHEY, CDR2 SMNVEV (reference sequence). Trimming cost V 2 bases and J 3 bases; bases outside gene matches: 8. The CDR3 has 17 residues.

Comments on this clone: The DNA is omitted, as the CDR3 cannot be located on it reliably, and the CDR3 follows TCRdb's listing. The J gene is TRBJ2-6, the V gene TRBV28; TRBD2, the table's D call, lacks a check against the DNA. The germline CDR1 and CDR2 sequences are MDHEN and SYDVKM. The CDR3 numbers 19 amino acids, ends counted. CDR3 residues: CASSPSGRDYSSGANVLTF.

The chain couples TRBV7-9 to TRBJ1-1; possible D gene TRBD1, 5 bases. Trimming removed 5 bases at V and 4 bases at J, with 23 bases between. This CDR3 is 17 amino acids long. Germline CDR1 is SEHNR and CDR2 is FQNEAQ (reference sequence). The CDR3 is CASSPSLVETARTEAFF. CDR3 nucleotides: TGTGCCAGCAGCCCTTCACTGGTAGAGACAGCACGCACTGAAGCTTTCTTT.

V gene TRBV6-5 combines with J gene TRBJ1-2; perhaps TRBD1 as D (6 bases). The CDR3 has 15 amino acids. Deletions cut 6 bases from V and 4 bases from J, with 18 bases between. The germline gives CDR1 MNHEY, CDR2 SVGAGI. DNA of the CDR3: TGTGCCAGCAGCCCCGGGGAGGGGGGCATCTATGGCTACACCTTC. It encodes CASSPGEGGIYGYTF.